This T cell receptor (beta chain) emerged from a study of cytomegalovirus exposure and HLA in healthy donors. Study conclusions and caveats: Whilst most TCR sequences proved rare, a subset of public TCRs occurred across many donors.

13 Jbeta primers and 60 Vbeta primers were used for the PCR. Method: immunoSEQ multiplex PCR; TCRdb's copy keeps in-frame clones and lacks some. The table has approximately 160,000 clones, about 80% seen once; the top ten hold 1%. On this clone itself: Its matching antigen is unknown. One end of the junction fails to match germline, which may point to a read error.

Looked up from germline, CDR1 is MDHEN and CDR2 is SYDVKM. CDR3 length: 13 residues. The sequence derives from a woman in her 50s in good health and CMV-seropositive. The sample comprised PBMCs. The V and J genes are TRBV28 and TRBJ1-2, with 8 nucleotides matching TRBD1. In nucleotides, the CDR3 is TGTGCCAGCAGTAACGGACAGGGCGATGGCTGCACCTTC. Its translation: CASSNGQGDGCTF.